Below, 11 T cell receptor beta chains from the same sample are listed, as sequenced in a study of T cells in tumors after PD-1 blockade. Profiling relied on immunoSEQ multiplex PCR, and the TCRdb table lists in-frame clones only, not all of them. Counted here are roughly 59,000 clones, around 80% occurring once; the ten biggest clones make up roughly 13%. The sequencing here drew on PBMCs, taken before anti-PD-1 treatment. These receptors were collected from a human donor with basal cell carcinoma.

V usage is TRBV19 and J usage is TRBJ1-5, with TRBD1 identical over 10 bases. The CDR3 consists of 17 residues. J lost 5 bases, V lost 0 bases, and 7 bases had no gene match. From germline, CDR1 is LNHDA and CDR2 SQIVND (reference sequence). The CDR3 sequence is CASSIDLLGQGDQPQHF. For the CDR3, the DNA is TGTGCCAGTAGTATAGATCTATTAGGACAGGGGGATCAGCCCCAGCATTTT.

This clone was seen only a few times. The V and J genes are TRBV6-1 and TRBJ1-1; 9 positions match TRBD1. V dropped 0 bases and J dropped 4; count of bases not matched to a gene: 3. The CDR3 sequence is 15 residues long. Per germline, CDR1 MNHNS and CDR2 SASEGT. For the CDR3, the DNA is TGTGCCAGCAGTGAAGCCCTGACAGGGGGCACTGAAGCTTTCTTT. It is translated as CASSEALTGGTEAFF.

The chain employs TRBV5-1 and TRBJ2-5; TRBD1 is a possible D gene (6 bases). The CDR3 covers 17 residues. The V end was cut by 0 bases, the J end by 5 bases, with 20 bases between. The germline gives CDR1 SGHRS, CDR2 YFSETQ. Here the CDR3 reads CASSLGGSLPRGETQYF. CDR3 in DNA: TGCGCCAGCAGCTTGGGAGGTTCCCTCCCAAGGGGGGAGACCCAGTACTTC.

This chain links TRBV19 with TRBJ2-5; no clear D. The CDR3 runs to 15 residues. Germline V gene data show CDR1 as LNHDA and CDR2 as SQIVND (reference sequence). Trimming stripped 3 bases from V and 1 base from J, with 12 bases between. For the CDR3, the DNA is TGTGCCAGTAGTATTAGGGAAGTCAGCCAAGAGACCCAGTACTTC. Amino acids: CASSIREVSQETQYF.

The sample holds one count of this clone. The genes are TRBV6-5 and TRBJ1-1, with D tentatively TRBD1 (5 bases). Trimming removed 7 bases at V and 4 bases at J, with 19 bases between. This CDR3 comprises 15 residues. The V gene's germline CDR1 is MNHEY and CDR2 SVGAGI. CDR3: CASNKMAGKTTEAFF. The CDR3 nucleotides are TGTGCCAGCAATAAAATGGCAGGGAAGACCACTGAAGCTTTCTTT.

The V and J genes are TRBV13 and TRBJ2-5, with a weak D call TRBD2 (6 bases). The CDR3 covers 14 residues. Trimming took 7 bases from V and 3 from J, leaving 15 bases between them. Looked up from germline, CDR1 is PRHDT and CDR2 is FYEKMQ (reference sequence). CDR3 coding DNA: TGTGCCAGCAACTCCCGGGACTTTGAAGAGACCCAGTACTTC. Its protein is CASNSRDFEETQYF.

This clone has a single count. V usage is TRBV5-1 and J usage is TRBJ2-3; tentative D call: TRBD2 (7 bases). The CDR3 runs 17 residues. V lost 4 bases and J 4 bases, leaving 22 bases between the germline ends. Germline CDR1 reads SGHRS; CDR2 reads YFSETQ. CDR3: CASSPRSTGGPSDTQYF. Here the CDR3 DNA reads TGCGCCAGCAGCCCACGGTCCACGGGGGGCCCTTCAGATACGCAGTATTTT. The variable domain in full, with the rest retrieved from reference TRBV5-1 and TRBJ2-3, is KAGVTQTPRYLIKTRGQQVTLSCSPISGHRSVSWYQQTPGQGLQFLFEYFSETQRNKGNFPGRFSGRQFSNSRSEMNVSTLELGDSALYLCASSPRSTGGPSDTQYFGPGTRLTVL.

The V call is TRBV6-5, the J call TRBJ2-7, with TRBD2 matching over 8 bases. This CDR3 has 15 residues. Germline CDR1 MNHEY, CDR2 SVGAGI. Germline trimming cut 6 bases from V and 0 bases from J; bases unmatched to any gene: 7. CDR3 coding DNA: TGTGCCAGCAGGGAGCGGGAGACCTACTCCTACGAGCAGTACTTC. Translation: CASRERETYSYEQYF.

This clone has more than one count but fewer than ten. This sequence joins TRBV4-1 and TRBJ2-2; D is uncertain. Trimming shortened V by 3 bases and J by 0 bases, and 17 bases separated the two germline ends. The CDR3 has 18 residues. Germline CDR1 is MGHRA and CDR2 is YSYEKL. Here the CDR3 DNA reads TGCGCCAGCAGCCAGTTCCCGACACCACAAACGAACACCGGGGAGCTGTTTTTT. As protein: CASSQFPTPQTNTGELFF.

The V call is TRBV6-1, the J call TRBJ2-2; TRBD1 aligns across 7 bases. CDR1 and CDR2 (germline): MNHNS, SASEGT. The CDR3 consists of 17 residues. V shed 0 bases, J shed 0 bases, and the junction held 4 bases outside the gene matches. The CDR3: CASSEARTGANTGELFF. Here the CDR3 DNA reads TGTGCCAGCAGTGAAGCCAGAACAGGGGCGAACACCGGGGAGCTGTTTTTT.

This clone was seen only a few times. The sample contains more than one DNA sequence encoding this CDR3. For the CDR3, the DNA is TGTGCCAGCAGCCAAGGACTAGCGGGGGCCCGCACAGATACGCAGTATTTT. It codes for CASSQGLAGARTDTQYF. The chain recombines TRBV7-9 with TRBJ2-3, with TRBD2 identical over 13 bases. CDR3 length: 17 residues. The germline gives CDR1 SEHNR, CDR2 FQNEAQ (reference sequence). The J segment lost 1 base and the V segment lost 5 bases, leaving 6 bases of the junction unmatched. The whole variable domain, filled in from reference TRBV7-9 and TRBJ2-3, reads DTGVSQNPRHKITKRGQNVTFRCDPISEHNRLYWYRQTLGQGPEFLTYFQNEAQLEKSRLLSDRFSAERPKGSFSTLEIQRTEQGDSAMYLCASSQGLAGARTDTQYFGPGTRLTVL.